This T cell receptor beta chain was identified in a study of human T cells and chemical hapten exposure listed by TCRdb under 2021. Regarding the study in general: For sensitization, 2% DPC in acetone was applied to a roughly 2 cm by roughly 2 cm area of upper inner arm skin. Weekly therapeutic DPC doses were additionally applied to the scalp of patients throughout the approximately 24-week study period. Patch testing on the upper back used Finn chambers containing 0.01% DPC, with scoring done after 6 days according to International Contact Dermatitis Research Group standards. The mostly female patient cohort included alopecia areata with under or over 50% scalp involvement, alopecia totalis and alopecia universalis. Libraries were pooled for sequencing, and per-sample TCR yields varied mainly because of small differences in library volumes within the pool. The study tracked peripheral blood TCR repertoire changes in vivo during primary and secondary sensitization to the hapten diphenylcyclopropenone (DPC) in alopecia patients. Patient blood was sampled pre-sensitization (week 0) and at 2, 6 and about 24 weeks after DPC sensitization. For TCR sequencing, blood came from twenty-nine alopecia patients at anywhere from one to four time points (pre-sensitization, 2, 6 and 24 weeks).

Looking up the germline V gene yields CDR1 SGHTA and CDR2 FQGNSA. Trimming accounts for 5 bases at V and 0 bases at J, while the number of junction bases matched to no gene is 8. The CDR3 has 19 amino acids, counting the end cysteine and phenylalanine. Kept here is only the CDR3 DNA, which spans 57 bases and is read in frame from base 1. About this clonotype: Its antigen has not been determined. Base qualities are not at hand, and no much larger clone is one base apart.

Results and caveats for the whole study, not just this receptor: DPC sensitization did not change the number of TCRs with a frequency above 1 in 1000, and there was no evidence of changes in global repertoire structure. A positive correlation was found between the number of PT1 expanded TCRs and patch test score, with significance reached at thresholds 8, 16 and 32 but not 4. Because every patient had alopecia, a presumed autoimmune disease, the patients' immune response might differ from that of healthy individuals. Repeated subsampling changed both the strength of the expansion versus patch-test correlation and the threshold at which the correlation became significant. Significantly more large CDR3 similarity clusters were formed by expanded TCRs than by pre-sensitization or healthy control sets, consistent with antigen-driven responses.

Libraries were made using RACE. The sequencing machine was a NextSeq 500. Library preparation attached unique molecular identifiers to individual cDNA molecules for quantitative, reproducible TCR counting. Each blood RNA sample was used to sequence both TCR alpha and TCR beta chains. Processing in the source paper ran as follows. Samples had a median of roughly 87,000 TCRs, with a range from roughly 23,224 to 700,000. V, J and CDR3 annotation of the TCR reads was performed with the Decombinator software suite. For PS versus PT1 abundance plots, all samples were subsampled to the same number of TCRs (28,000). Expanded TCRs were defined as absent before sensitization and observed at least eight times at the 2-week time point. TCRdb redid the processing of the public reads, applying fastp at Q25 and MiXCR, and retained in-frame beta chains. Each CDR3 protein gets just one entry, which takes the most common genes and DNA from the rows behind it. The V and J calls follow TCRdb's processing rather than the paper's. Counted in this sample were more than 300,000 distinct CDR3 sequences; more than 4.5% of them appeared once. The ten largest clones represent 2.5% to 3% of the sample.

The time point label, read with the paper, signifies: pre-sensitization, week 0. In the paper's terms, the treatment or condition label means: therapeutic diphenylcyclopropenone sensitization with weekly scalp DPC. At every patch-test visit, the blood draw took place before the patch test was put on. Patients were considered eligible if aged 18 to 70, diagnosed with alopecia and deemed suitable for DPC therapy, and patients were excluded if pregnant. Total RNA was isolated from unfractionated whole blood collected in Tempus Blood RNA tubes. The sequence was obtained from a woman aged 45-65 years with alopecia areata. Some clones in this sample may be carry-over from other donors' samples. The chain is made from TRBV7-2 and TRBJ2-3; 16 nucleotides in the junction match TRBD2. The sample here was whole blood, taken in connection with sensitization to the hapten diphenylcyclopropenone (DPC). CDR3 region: CASSGGTSGRARSTDTQYF. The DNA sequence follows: TGTGCCAGCAGCGGGGGGACTAGCGGGAGGGCCAGGAGCACAGATACGCAGTATTTT.